This T cell receptor (beta chain) was recovered during a study of T cell responses to AZD1222 COVID-19 vaccine. The germline V gene has CDR1 MGHRA and CDR2 YSYEKL. V lost 4 bases and J 7 bases, leaving 13 bases between the germline ends. There are 13 residues in the CDR3. As to this clone: Its cognate antigen is unknown.

Sequenced by immunoSEQ multiplex PCR; TCRdb stores in-frame clones only, minus some. The table records about 110,000 clones, roughly 89% of them present only once. The study, taken as a whole, reports: Two AZD1222 doses significantly raised spike-specific TCR breadth and depth over controls. Unmutated variant regions are reportedly the target of nearly half of TCRs that are spike-specific.

The chain carries TRBV4-1 and TRBJ1-2; D perhaps matches TRBD1 (5 bases). Sequences were derived from peripheral blood, sampled on day 0 of AZD1222 vaccination. The TCR originated in an adult in good health. This CDR3 reads CASSPRQSFGYTF. The CDR3 nucleotides read TGCGCCAGCAGCCCCCGACAGTCCTTTGGCTACACCTTC.